Listed here are 8 T cell receptor beta chains from one sample, sequenced in a study of blood T cell repertoires in COVID-19. The data were produced by immunoSEQ multiplex PCR, yet TCRdb's version contains in-frame clones alone and is incomplete. The data contain approximately 180,000 clones, around four fifths of them singletons. The sequencing input was PBMCs or T cells enriched from blood (not recorded which). These TCRs come from a woman aged 50 to 65 who had recovered from COVID-19.

Worth noting for this clone: The germline gene is not matched at one end of the junction; a read error may be the cause. The V gene is TRBV28, the J gene TRBJ2-7, with D tentatively TRBD2 (7 bases). Germline V CDR1 and CDR2: MDHEN, SYDVKM. The CDR3 is 13 amino acids. The CDR3 nucleotides read TGTGCCAGCAGCCGCAAAGGGGGGGTGACTAGATCCTTC. It is translated as CASSRKGGVTRSF.

This clone was picked up many times. An end of the junction differs from the germline gene, which may be a read error. This sequence joins TRBV6-1 and TRBJ1-6; tentative D call: TRBD1 (6 bases). Germline V CDR1 and CDR2: MNHNS, SASEGT. The CDR3 is 11 residues long. Here the CDR3 DNA reads TGTGCCAGCAGTGAATATGGGGGCTCCTCGTTT. Protein: CASSEYGGSSF.

This chain connects TRBV7-6 to TRBJ2-2, with TRBD2 matching over 9 bases. The germline V gene has CDR1 SGHVS and CDR2 FNYEAQ. J was trimmed by 3 bases and V by 5 bases; bases with no gene match: 13. This CDR3 comprises 18 residues. The CDR3 region has the DNA TGTGCCAGCAGCGGGGGCCCGAGGCTAGCGGGGCACACCGGGGAGCTGTTTTTT. It translates to CASSGGPRLAGHTGELFF.

This clone showed up just a few times. CDR3 bases: TGTGCCAGCAGTTCCGCTAATTCTCTCAGGGGTTCTGGCTACACCTTC. This encodes CASSSANSLRGSGYTF. The gene calls are TRBV27 and TRBJ1-2; weak D call: TRBD1 (6 bases). CDR3 size: 16 residues. Trimming pared 4 bases from V and 7 bases from J, leaving 22 bases between. The germline V gene has CDR1 MNHEY and CDR2 SMNVEV (reference sequence).

The chain is built from TRBV5-1 and TRBJ1-2; D not certain. Trimming removed 5 bases at V and 3 bases at J, with 5 bases between. The germline V gene encodes CDR1 SGHRS and CDR2 YFSETQ. The CDR3 length is 11 residues. CDR3 sequence (DNA): TGCGCCAGCAGGGCCGACTATGGCTACACCTTC. Its translation: CASRADYGYTF.

This clone was seen repeatedly, ten times or more. This rearrangement joins TRBV3-1 (or the pseudogene TRBV3-2) to TRBJ1-5, with no clear D. The CDR3 runs 14 residues. Trimming cost V 1 base and J 4 bases, with 8 bases left between them. Germline-derived CDR1 and CDR2 are LGHDT and YNNKEL (reference sequence). The CDR3 DNA reads as TGTGCCAGCAGCCAAGTGCGGGGTAATCAGCCCCAGCATTTT. As protein: CASSQVRGNQPQHF.

This clone was seen only a few times. This chain links TRBV19 with TRBJ1-6; the D gene is possibly TRBD1 (5 bases). The length of the CDR3 is 17 residues. Germline values: CDR1 LNHDA, CDR2 SQIVND (reference sequence). V was cut by 3 bases and J by 0 bases, with 12 bases left in between. The DNA for the CDR3 is TGTGCCAGTAGTATTGGGACTGGGCGCTCCTATAATTCACCCCTCCACTTT. Its translation: CASSIGTGRSYNSPLHF.

The V gene is TRBV10-2, the J gene TRBJ1-1; TRBD1 might be the D (6 bases). CDR1 is WSHSY, CDR2 SAAADI, per germline. The germline V and J ends were trimmed by 5 bases and 5 bases, with 15 bases remaining between them. The CDR3 runs 14 residues. CDR3 DNA sequence: TGCGCCAGCAGTCCGGGGGGCAGCCGTACTGAAGCTTTCTTT. Translating it yields CASSPGGSRTEAFF.